This is a list of T cell receptor beta chains from one sample in a study of T-cell reconstitution after alpha-beta-depleted transplantation in children. TCRdb used MiXCR to reprocess the PCR reads, holding one entry per CDR3 protein. There are some 530,000 distinct CDR3 sequences in the sample; 12% occur only once, and more than 5.5% lies in the top ten. This specimen consisted of PBMCs from the stem cell graft donor, obtained from the stem cell graft. These receptors were obtained from a human donor who donated a stem cell graft to a child with combined immunodeficiency. CDR3s include the opening cysteine and the closing phenylalanine or tryptophan. A D gene is named only where the DNA matches it firmly. Some rows mark clone size as missing; the rest say once, few, many or name a class of expanded clone.

size | J | D | V | CDR3 | DNA
- | TRBJ1-2 | TRBD1 | TRBV6-5 | CASSSRQGPFYGYTF | TGTGCCAGCAGTTCACGACAGGGCCCTTTTTATGGCTACACCTTC
few | TRBJ2-2 | - | TRBV24-1 | CATIRRGTAGELFF | TGTGCCACCATCCGCAGGGGAACGGCCGGGGAGCTGTTTTTT
- | TRBJ1-3 | - | TRBV3-1 | CASSARGGGSGNTIYF | TGTGCCAGCAGCGCACGAGGGGGAGGCTCTGGAAACACCATATATTTT
many | TRBJ2-6 | TRBD1 | TRBV7-8 | CASSDRGFSGANVLTF | TGTGCCAGCAGCGACAGGGGTTTCTCTGGGGCCAACGTCCTGACTTTC
few | TRBJ2-3 | - | TRBV6-4 | CASSDGAATDTQYF | TGTGCCAGCAGTGACGGAGCGGCCACAGATACGCAGTATTTT
- | TRBJ2-7 | - | TRBV11-2 | CASSLDHSSYEQYF | TGTGCCAGCAGCTTAGATCACAGTTCCTACGAGCAGTACTTC
few | TRBJ1-4 | - | TRBV20-1 | CSAIPGADNEKLFF | TGCAGTGCTATCCCCGGGGCCGATAATGAAAAACTGTTTTTT
- | TRBJ2-1 | TRBD1 | TRBV27 | CASSFTGQGWNEQFF | TGTGCCAGCAGTTTCACGGGACAGGGGTGGAATGAGCAGTTCTTC
- | TRBJ2-6 | - | TRBV5-1 | CASSTKQGPGANVLTF | TGCGCCAGCAGCACCAAGCAGGGCCCTGGGGCCAACGTCCTGACTTTC
few | TRBJ1-5 | TRBD1 | TRBV5-1 | CASSLSEGGYSNQPQHF | TGCGCCAGCAGCTTGAGCGAAGGGGGCTATAGCAATCAGCCCCAGCATTTT
many | TRBJ2-7 | TRBD2 | TRBV12-3/TRBV12-4 | CASSFAGVSHEQYF | TGTGCCAGCAGTTTTGCGGGAGTATCCCACGAGCAGTACTTC
few | TRBJ1-3 | - | TRBV29-1 | CSVEKQDASSGNTIYF | TGCAGCGTTGAAAAGCAGGACGCAAGCTCTGGAAACACCATATATTTT
- | TRBJ2-1 | - | TRBV4-3 | CASSQDTSPDGGSYNEQFF | TGCGCCAGCAGCCAAGACACCTCTCCTGATGGGGGCTCCTACAATGAGCAGTTCTTC
few | TRBJ1-2 | - | TRBV24-1 | CATSDFGLNYGYTF | TGTGCCACCAGTGATTTTGGACTAAACTATGGCTACACCTTC
- | TRBJ1-1 | TRBD1 | TRBV7-2 | CASSAHRGQAEAFF | TGTGCCAGCAGCGCTCACAGGGGGCAGGCTGAAGCTTTCTTT
many | TRBJ2-2 | - | TRBV20-1 | CSARVGRGGSGELFF | TGCAGTGCTAGAGTAGGCAGGGGAGGGTCCGGGGAGCTGTTTTTT
few | TRBJ1-1 | - | TRBV7-2 | CASSLVGALNTEAFF | TGTGCCAGCAGCTTAGTAGGGGCGCTAAACACTGAAGCTTTCTTT
- | TRBJ1-5 | - | TRBV12-3/TRBV12-4 | CASRQGPNQPQHF | TGTGCCAGCAGGCAGGGCCCTAATCAGCCCCAGCATTTT
many | TRBJ2-4 | - | TRBV9 | CASSVDAGGKNIQYF | TGTGCCAGCAGCGTAGATGCCGGGGGAAAAAACATTCAGTACTTC
few | TRBJ1-5 | - | TRBV18 | CASSPGSLSNQPQHF | TGTGCCAGCTCACCGGGGAGCCTTAGCAATCAGCCCCAGCATTTT
few | TRBJ2-3 | - | TRBV7-2 | CASSLVSRDTQYF | TGTGCCAGCAGCTTAGTCAGCAGAGATACGCAGTATTTT
many | TRBJ1-2 | - | TRBV29-1 | CSVAGAGYGYTF | TGCAGCGTTGCAGGGGCTGGCTATGGCTACACCTTC
few | TRBJ2-5 | - | TRBV3-1 | CASSRKTSFLSETQYF | TGTGCCAGCAGCCGAAAGACTAGTTTCTTGTCGGAGACCCAGTACTTC
few | TRBJ2-5 | - | TRBV7-9 | CASSLVTRGQETQYF | TGTGCCAGCAGCTTAGTTACCAGGGGACAAGAGACCCAGTACTTC
once | TRBJ2-4 | - | TRBV4-2 | CASSRAQGRVIQYF | TGTGCCAGCAGCCGTGCACAGGGAAGAGTCATTCAGTACTTC
many | TRBJ2-2 | TRBD1 | TRBV12-3/TRBV12-4 | CASSRTGFGELFF | TGTGCCAGCAGTCGGACAGGGTTTGGGGAGCTGTTTTTT
many | TRBJ2-1 | - | TRBV29-1 | CSVEGPSSYNEQFF | TGCAGCGTTGAAGGACCAAGCTCCTACAATGAGCAGTTCTTC
- | TRBJ1-2 | - | TRBV4-3 | CASSQDLSGNYGYTF | TGCGCCAGCAGCCAAGATCTGTCAGGGAACTATGGCTACACCTTC
few | TRBJ2-7 | - | TRBV5-5 | CASSFRGRATYEQYF | TGTGCCAGCAGCTTTCGAGGGAGAGCTACCTACGAGCAGTACTTC
many | TRBJ1-1 | - | TRBV6-5 | CASSYVASLNTEAFF | TGTGCCAGCAGTTATGTCGCCAGTCTTAACACTGAAGCTTTCTTT
few | TRBJ2-1 | TRBD2 | TRBV7-9 | CASSPGTSRYNEQFF | TGTGCCAGCAGCCCGGGGACTAGCCGGTACAATGAGCAGTTCTTC
- | TRBJ2-3 | TRBD2 | TRBV20-1 | CSASGLAGGLDTQYF | TGCAGTGCTAGTGGGCTAGCGGGGGGGTTAGATACGCAGTATTTT
few | TRBJ1-2 | - | TRBV12-3/TRBV12-4 | CASSPRRGNGYTF | TGTGCCAGCAGTCCCCGGAGGGGGAATGGCTACACCTTC
- | TRBJ2-1 | - | TRBV9 | CASSGTPRVEQFF | TGTGCCAGCAGCGGAACCCCCCGGGTAGAGCAGTTCTTC
few | TRBJ2-7 | TRBD2 | TRBV28 | CASSAAGRSLSSGTYEQYF | TGTGCCAGCAGCGCTGCAGGCAGGAGCCTTTCTAGCGGGACCTACGAGCAGTACTTC
- | TRBJ2-3 | - | TRBV24-1 | CATSDLAGLSTDTQYF | TGTGCCACCAGTGATCTAGCAGGGTTGAGCACAGATACGCAGTATTTT
few | TRBJ2-7 | TRBD1 | TRBV12-3/TRBV12-4 | CASSSNRGPQPYEQYF | TGTGCCAGCAGTTCCAACAGGGGGCCCCAACCCTACGAGCAGTACTTC